These 30 T cell receptor beta chains share one sample of origin, sequenced in a study of post-analysis software for immune sequencing data. General observations from the study: Patients had higher frequencies than controls of about five TRBV segments, including TRBV5-6, TRBV5-1 and TRBV20-1.

Prepared TCR beta cDNA libraries contained unique molecular identifiers. MiXCR was run by TCRdb on the PCR reads, yielding one entry per CDR3 protein. The data show around 770,000 distinct CDR3 sequences, roughly 50% seen once. For these TCRs, the target antigens are not known. Sequencing was done on a sample of blood. The receptors shown here come from a girl aged 5-17 years with multiple sclerosis.

The chain uses TRBV30 and TRBJ2-5; D call uncertain. TRBJ2-7 explains the end of the DNA better; the J call may be wrong. The CDR3 is 13 residues long. Germline-derived CDR1 and CDR2 are GTSNPN and SVGIG (reference sequence). The CDR3 DNA is TGTGCGTATTTCTCGTGGGCGGACTACGAGCAGTACTTC. Translated: CAYFSWADYEQYF.

In this sample, this clonotype turned up a few times. The CDR3 nucleotides read TGTGCCAGCAGCTCCCCCCCAGGGGCAAATGCTGGGGCCAACGTCCTGACTTTC. It encodes CASSSPPGANAGANVLTF. The V call is TRBV7-2, the J call TRBJ2-6, with D tentatively TRBD1 (6 bases). The germline gives CDR1 SGHTA, CDR2 FQGNSA. Trimming stripped 4 bases from V and 2 bases from J, with 18 bases between. CDR3 length: 18 residues.

V gene TRBV11-3 combines with J gene TRBJ2-1; TRBD2 aligns across 7 bases. V lost 0 bases, J lost 8 bases, and 7 bases stayed unmatched. The CDR3 has 15 residues. Looked up from germline, CDR1 is SGHNT and CDR2 is YENEEA. CDR3 protein: CASSLEGGSGYEQFF. Written as DNA, the CDR3 is TGTGCCAGCAGCTTAGAAGGCGGGAGCGGTTATGAGCAGTTCTTC.

The chain carries TRBV5-6 and TRBJ1-2, with TRBD1 identical over 7 bases. The CDR3 has 15 residues. Germline CDR1 and CDR2: SGHDT and YYEEEE. With 4 bases clipped from V and 3 bases from J, the junction kept 9 bases outside the gene matches. CDR3 coding DNA: TGTGCCAGCAGCCCGTCGACAGGGCCCTACTATGGCTACACCTTC. This translates into CASSPSTGPYYGYTF.

CDR3 region: CSARTDGHSYEQYF. The CDR3, as DNA: TGCAGTGCTAGGACGGACGGCCACTCCTACGAGCAGTACTTC. This chain links TRBV20-1 with TRBJ2-7; D ambiguous. This CDR3 is built from 14 residues. Germline V gives CDR1 DFQATT, CDR2 SNEGSKA (reference sequence). Trimming cost V 3 bases and J 0 bases, with 12 bases left between them.

This clonotype was counted ten times or more. This chain connects TRBV12-3 or TRBV12-4 to TRBJ2-1; 8 bases align to TRBD1. The CDR3 is 13 residues long. V lost 5 bases, J lost 10 bases, and 7 bases stayed unmatched. The CDR3 spells CASSRDRRGEQFF. As DNA, the CDR3 is TGTGCCAGCAGTCGGGACAGGCGAGGGGAGCAGTTCTTC.

The chain carries TRBV20-1 and TRBJ2-4; no firm D call. Per the germline V gene, CDR1 is DFQATT and CDR2 is SNEGSKA (reference sequence). V gave up 3 bases and J gave up 0 bases, with 12 bases separating them. The CDR3 is made up of 15 amino acids. The CDR3, as DNA: TGCAGTGCTAGTGTGGCGGACCTAGCCAAAAACATTCAGTACTTC. This encodes CSASVADLAKNIQYF.

This sequence joins TRBV11-3 and TRBJ1-2, with TRBD1 matching 7 bases. The CDR3 has 16 residues. CDR1 is SGHNT, CDR2 YENEEA, per germline. J gave up 4 bases and V 0 bases, and 8 bases lay outside the gene matches. CDR3 DNA: TGTGCCAGCAGCTTAGACCGGGGACAGCTAATCTATGGCTACACCTTC. This gives the protein CASSLDRGQLIYGYTF.

This chain connects TRBV20-1 to TRBJ1-2; no clear D. CDR3 size: 11 residues. Trimming removed 3 bases from V and 4 bases from J, with 6 bases in between. CDR1 and CDR2 from the germline V gene are DFQATT and SNEGSKA (reference sequence). CDR3: CSASGRYGYTF. In DNA, the CDR3 is TGCAGTGCTAGTGGGCGCTATGGCTACACCTTC.

The chain carries TRBV3-1 and TRBJ2-7, with D possibly TRBD1 on 7 matching bases. The length of the CDR3 is 16 residues. V lost 4 bases to trimming and J lost 4 bases, with 20 bases between them. Germline CDR1 reads LGHDT; CDR2 reads YNNKEL (reference sequence). CDR3 nucleotide sequence: TGTGCCAGCAGCCCTAGAACAGGGGCACGGGGGTACGAGCAGTACTTC. Protein product: CASSPRTGARGYEQYF.

V gene TRBV6-1 combines with J gene TRBJ2-5, with D maybe TRBD2 (5 bases). The CDR3 is 13 residues long. In germline, CDR1 is MNHNS, CDR2 SASEGT. V dropped 8 bases and J dropped 2 bases, with 12 bases sitting between them. The CDR3 DNA reads as TGTGCCAGCGGAGGCAGGCATCAAGAGACCCAGTACTTC. Translation: CASGGRHQETQYF.

This clonotype was counted a few times. The chain carries TRBV20-1 and TRBJ2-5; 8 nucleotides align to TRBD2. The J segment lost 11 bases and the V segment lost 6 bases, leaving 17 bases of the junction unmatched. Looked up from germline, CDR1 is DFQATT and CDR2 is SNEGSKA (reference sequence). The CDR3 consists of 14 residues. CDR3 region: CSAKPTSGRPGQYF. CDR3 coding DNA: TGCAGTGCAAAGCCAACTAGCGGCAGACCTGGGCAGTACTTC.

This clonotype occurred a few times. This chain joins TRBV6-2 or TRBV6-3 and TRBJ2-1, with 10 bases that match TRBD1. Germline V gene sequence: CDR1 MNHEY, CDR2 SVGEGT. The V segment lost 2 bases and the J segment 0 bases; nucleotides outside the gene matches: 7. This CDR3 has 18 amino acids. The CDR3, as DNA: TGTGCCAGCAGTTACATAAGGGACAGGGGATACTCCTACAATGAGCAGTTCTTC. Protein product: CASSYIRDRGYSYNEQFF.

The V gene is TRBV4-1, the J gene TRBJ1-4; D is unclear. CDR3 length: 14 amino acids. Germline lookup yields CDR1 MGHRA and CDR2 YSYEKL. V dropped 4 bases and J dropped 7 bases, with 13 bases sitting between them. The CDR3 DNA reads as TGCGCCAGCAGCCTCTCCCCGGACGGTGAAAAACTGTTTTTT. Residues: CASSLSPDGEKLFF.

This clonotype has a handful of counts. The chain recombines TRBV4-2 with TRBJ2-3, with TRBD2 identical over 7 bases. The CDR3 loop spans 17 amino acids. The junction had 10 bases not matched to a gene; V was cut back by 1 base and J by 3 bases. Germline V lookup: CDR1 LGHNA, CDR2 YNFKEQ. DNA for the CDR3: TGTGCCAGCAGCCAAGCCGGGTGGGAGGGCCCAACAGATACGCAGTATTTT. Protein sequence: CASSQAGWEGPTDTQYF.

V and J are TRBV20-1 and TRBJ2-7; D is unresolved. Germline CDR1 is DFQATT and CDR2 is SNEGSKA (reference sequence). This CDR3 is 16 amino acids long. V was pared by 6 bases and J by 0 bases, with 21 bases between. The CDR3 sequence is CSAPSAGASSSYEQYF. CDR3 DNA: TGCAGTGCCCCATCCGCAGGCGCATCTTCCTCCTACGAGCAGTACTTC.

The CDR3 nucleotides read TGCAGTGCGACAACGGACTATGGCTACACCTTC. Translated: CSATTDYGYTF. The V and J genes are TRBV20-1 and TRBJ1-2, with no clear D. V lost 6 bases and J lost 3, with 8 bases in between. The CDR3 runs 11 residues. CDR1 is DFQATT and CDR2 is SNEGSKA in the germline V gene (reference sequence).

This clonotype was seen only once. The J gene is TRBJ1-5, the V gene TRBV6-5; perhaps TRBD1 as D (6 bases). The J call may be incorrect, as the DNA end agrees better with TRBJ2-3. The CDR3 has 14 amino acids. Germline values: CDR1 MNHEY, CDR2 SVGAGI. This CDR3 reads CASSSRGSDQPQYF. The CDR3 region has the DNA TGTGCCAGCAGCTCCAGGGGTTCGGATCAGCCCCAGTATTTT.

The chain joins TRBV7-9 to TRBJ2-7; D may correspond to TRBD1 or TRBD2 (5 bases each). CDR1 is SEHNR and CDR2 is FQNEAQ in the germline V gene (reference sequence). CDR3 size: 14 residues. V was clipped by 0 bases and J by 8 bases, with 14 bases between them. CDR3 DNA: TGTGCCAGCAGCTTAGCCGGGCAGGGAGATCAGCAGTACTTC. Encoded protein: CASSLAGQGDQQYF.

The table lists this clonotype with a few counts. The chain joins TRBV10-3 to TRBJ2-7, with no clear D. V lost 4 bases and J lost 0, with 10 bases in between. The germline CDR1 and CDR2 sequences are ENHRY and SYGVKD. The CDR3 has 14 residues. The CDR3 DNA is TGTGCCATCAGTGTGGACGACAACTCCTACGAGCAGTACTTC. Translation: CAISVDDNSYEQYF.

The chain couples TRBV7-9 to TRBJ1-5; weak D call: TRBD1 (6 bases). Germline CDR1 and CDR2: SEHNR and FQNEAQ (reference sequence). Trimming cost V 1 base and J 8 bases, with 12 bases left between them. The CDR3 has 14 amino acids. The CDR3 spells CASSLGGLPKPQHF. CDR3 sequence (DNA): TGTGCCAGCAGCTTAGGGGGGCTCCCAAAGCCCCAGCATTTT.

V and J are TRBV4-3 and TRBJ1-4; no reliable D call. The CDR3 runs to 11 residues. V lost 0 bases and J lost 7, with 0 bases in between. CDR1 is LGHNA, CDR2 YSLEER, per germline. This CDR3 reads CASSQDEKLFF. The CDR3 nucleotides read TGCGCCAGCAGCCAAGATGAAAAACTGTTTTTT.

This clonotype has just a few counts. The V and J genes are TRBV11-3 and TRBJ1-2, with D tentatively TRBD1 (5 bases). Germline V gives CDR1 SGHNT, CDR2 YENEEA. The CDR3 sequence is 13 residues long. V was cut by 4 bases and J by 6 bases, with 12 bases left in between. CDR3 bases: TGTGCCAGCAGCTCCCGGGACGATAATGGCTACACCTTC. Translation gives CASSSRDDNGYTF.

The CDR3 loop is CATSDPRAGAVETQYF. CDR3 in DNA: TGTGCCACCAGTGATCCCCGAGCGGGAGCTGTGGAGACCCAGTACTTC. The chain links TRBV24-1 to TRBJ2-5, with TRBD2 identical over 8 bases. CDR3 length: 16 amino acids. Germline assignment: CDR1 KGHDR and CDR2 SFDVKD. V lost 3 bases and J lost 5; bases outside the gene matches: 10.

For the CDR3, the DNA is TGCAGTGCAGAGGACAGGGCCGATCAGCCCCAGCATTTT. Its protein product is CSAEDRADQPQHF. The chain employs TRBV20-1 and TRBJ1-5; 8 bases map to TRBD1. The length of the CDR3 is 13 residues. After removal of 6 bases from V and 5 bases from J, the junction contained 6 bases not matched to a gene. Looked up from germline, CDR1 is DFQATT and CDR2 is SNEGSKA (reference sequence).

V usage is TRBV12-3 or TRBV12-4 and J usage is TRBJ1-1, with a weak D call TRBD1 (5 bases). The CDR3 totals 15 residues. Trimming pared 0 bases from V and 5 bases from J, leaving 13 bases between. The CDR3 protein is CASSLAGTDVTEAFF. For the CDR3, the DNA is TGTGCCAGCAGTTTAGCCGGGACGGATGTGACTGAAGCTTTCTTT.

This clonotype was recorded a few times. CDR3 DNA sequence: TGTGCCAGCAGCTTAGTGGCGGCGGGAGGGCCGGCGGGAGATACGCAGTATTTT. Its protein is CASSLVAAGGPAGDTQYF. The chain joins TRBV7-9 to TRBJ2-3; TRBD2 matches 9 bases. Looked up from germline, CDR1 is SEHNR and CDR2 is FQNEAQ (reference sequence). The ends lost 1 base at V and 5 bases at J; junction bases unmatched: 13. CDR3 length: 18 amino acids.

This clonotype was counted between two and nine times. The chain is built from TRBV4-3 and TRBJ2-5; the match to TRBD1 covers 7 bases. The CDR3 extends over 17 amino acids. V lost 4 bases, J lost 3 bases, and 14 bases stayed unmatched. Germline values: CDR1 LGHNA, CDR2 YSLEER. CDR3: CASSPNPGGQFEETQYF. CDR3 DNA sequence: TGCGCCAGCAGCCCTAACCCTGGGGGACAGTTCGAAGAGACCCAGTACTTC.

The genes are TRBV11-2 and TRBJ2-5; TRBD1 agrees at 7 bases. Germline V gives CDR1 SGHAT, CDR2 FQNNGV. The CDR3 has 14 amino acids. With V trimmed by 4 bases and J by 4 bases, 6 bases remained unmatched. CDR3 sequence (DNA): TGTGCCAGCAGCTCTCAGGGGGTATCAGAGACCCAGTACTTC. The encoded protein is CASSSQGVSETQYF. Using reference TRBV11-2 and TRBJ2-5 for the parts outside the CDR3, the full variable domain is EAGVAQSPRYKIIEKRQSVAFWCNPISGHATLYWYQQILGQGPKLLIQFQNNGVVDDSQLPKDRFSAERLKGVDSTLKIQPAKLEDSAVYLCASSSQGVSETQYFGPGTRLLVL.

The chain employs TRBV7-2 and TRBJ2-7; no definite D call. This CDR3 region has 17 residues. Per germline, CDR1 SGHTA and CDR2 FQGNSA. Trimming removed 1 base at V and 0 bases at J, with 16 bases between. Written as DNA, the CDR3 is TGTGCCAGCAGCTTAGTTCCTCCGCGACTGACCTCCTACGAGCAGTACTTC. It is translated as CASSLVPPRLTSYEQYF. The full variable domain, completed using reference TRBV7-2 and TRBJ2-7, is GAGVSQSPSNKVTEKGKDVELRCDPISGHTALYWYRQSLGQGLEFLIYFQGNSAPDKSGLPSDRFSAERTGGSVSTLTIQRTQQEDSAVYLCASSLVPPRLTSYEQYFGPGTRLTVT.